The clone carrying this TCR beta chain has more than one count but fewer than ten. This sample was included in a study of PD-L1 blockade in urothelial cancer. Some clones are missing from TCRdb's copy, which holds only in-frame ones; the method was immunoSEQ multiplex PCR. The sample yields fewer than 85,000 clones, roughly 84% seen once. Specified time point: pretreatment peripheral blood. The V end lost 0 bases, the J end lost 2 bases, and 8 bases lay between the germline ends. Germline CDR1 SGHTS, CDR2 YDEGEE. This CDR3 region has 14 residues. The V call is TRBV5-8, the J call TRBJ1-1, with unresolved D. The sample in question was PBMCs, obtained around atezolizumab (anti-PD-L1) treatment. The receptor was isolated from a woman in her 70s with urothelial cancer. CDR3 bases: TGTGCCAGCAGCTTGGGCGGAGCCAACACTGAAGCTTTCTTT. Translated: CASSLGGANTEAFF.